Listed below are T cell receptor beta chains from one sample, sequenced in a study of blood T cell repertoires in COVID-19. The protocol was immunoSEQ multiplex PCR, while the TCRdb copy is restricted to in-frame clones and leaves out a portion. The sample lists approximately 250,000 clones; 80% to 85% were seen once. Source material: peripheral blood. All receptors derive from a man aged 55 to 70 with acute or convalescent COVID-19. The CDR3 runs from the conserved cysteine through the conserved F or W. The D gene is left open where the match is weak. Some rows have no size entry. The others give once, few or many, or a class for an expanded clone.

NA	TRBV6-6	TRBD1	TRBJ1-1	CASSYTTGGVSEAFF	TGTGCCAGCAGTTACACTACAGGGGGCGTCTCTGAAGCTTTCTTT
NA	TRBV19	TRBD1	TRBJ2-7	CASRDRGRIEQYF	TGTGCCAGTAGGGACAGGGGGAGGATCGAGCAGTACTTC
NA	TRBV4-1	TRBD1	TRBJ1-4	CASSQDAGQGDEKLFF	TGCGCCAGCAGCCAAGATGCGGGACAGGGCGACGAAAAACTGTTTTTT
NA	TRBV7-8	NA	TRBJ1-5	CASSFLRGGESNQPQHF	TGTGCCAGCAGCTTTCTTAGGGGAGGGGAGAGCAATCAGCCCCAGCATTTT
NA	TRBV28	TRBD2	TRBJ2-3	CASSFTSDTDTQYF	TGTGCCAGCAGTTTTACTAGCGACACAGATACGCAGTATTTT
NA	TRBV4-2	TRBD1	TRBJ1-2	CASSQRGQNYGYTF	TGTGCCAGCAGCCAACGGGGACAGAACTATGGCTACACCTTC
NA	TRBV5-1	NA	TRBJ1-5	CASSPDSNNQPQHF	TGCGCCAGCAGCCCGGACAGTAACAATCAGCCCCAGCATTTT
NA	TRBV4-1	NA	TRBJ1-6	CASSQDGRGNSPLHF	TGCGCCAGCAGCCAAGATGGCAGGGGAAATTCACCCCTCCACTTT
NA	TRBV29-1	TRBD2	TRBJ2-7	CSVFTSGIYEQYF	TGCAGCGTTTTCACTAGCGGAATTTACGAGCAGTACTTC
few	TRBV2	NA	TRBJ1-1	CASTTVWTEAFF	TGTGCCAGCACGACAGTTTGGACTGAAGCTTTCTTT
NA	TRBV10-2	NA	TRBJ1-5	CASSDGIQVGHQPQHF	TGCGCCAGCAGTGATGGTATCCAGGTCGGTCATCAGCCCCAGCATTTT
NA	TRBV2	TRBD2	TRBJ2-2	CASREGLAGENTGELFF	TGTGCCAGCAGGGAGGGACTAGCGGGGGAGAACACCGGGGAGCTGTTTTTT
NA	TRBV27	TRBD1	TRBJ1-5	CASRLNRGSNQPQHF	TGTGCCAGCAGACTAAACAGGGGTAGCAATCAGCCCCAGCATTTT
NA	TRBV5-1	NA	TRBJ2-3	CASSLGGATDTQYF	TGCGCCAGCAGCTTAGGGGGGGCGACAGATACGCAGTATTTT
NA	TRBV6-1	TRBD1	TRBJ1-1	CASSDRGLMNTEAFF	TGTGCCAGCAGTGACAGGGGGCTGATGAACACTGAAGCTTTCTTT
NA	TRBV18	TRBD2	TRBJ2-2	CASSPMTSGRGAGELFF	TGTGCCAGCTCACCGATGACTAGCGGGAGGGGAGCCGGGGAGCTGTTTTTT
few	TRBV5-1	TRBD2	TRBJ2-1	CASSSSGSPYNEQFF	TGCGCCAGCAGCTCGAGCGGGAGCCCCTACAATGAGCAGTTCTTC
NA	TRBV6-5	NA	TRBJ1-2	CGAGGYYGYTF	TGTGGGGCCGGTGGGTACTATGGCTACACCTTC
NA	TRBV18	TRBD1	TRBJ1-2	CASSPPGQRLGYTF	TGTGCCAGCTCACCACCGGGACAGCGGCTTGGTTACACCTTC
NA	TRBV5-8	TRBD2	TRBJ2-1	CASPIGTSASSYNEQFF	TGTGCCAGCCCGATAGGGACTAGCGCTAGCTCCTACAATGAGCAGTTCTTC
NA	TRBV2	TRBD1	TRBJ1-1	CASRALLGTGGAIPSTEAFF	TGTGCCAGCAGAGCCCTGCTCGGGACAGGGGGCGCCATACCCAGCACTGAAGCTTTCTTT
NA	TRBV27	NA	TRBJ2-1	CASRASGVSSYNEQFF	TGTGCCAGCAGGGCCTCGGGGGTGAGCTCCTACAATGAGCAGTTCTTC
NA	TRBV9	TRBD2	TRBJ2-2	CASSDRSGKDGELFF	TGTGCCAGCAGCGACCGAAGCGGGAAGGACGGGGAGCTGTTTTTT
NA	TRBV19	TRBD2	TRBJ2-5	CASSIAQLAGMETQYF	TGTGCCAGTAGTATAGCCCAACTAGCGGGAATGGAGACCCAGTACTTC
NA	TRBV7-9	NA	TRBJ2-1	CASSFSSPNEQFF	TGTGCCAGCAGCTTTTCTAGTCCCAATGAGCAGTTCTTC
NA	TRBV27	NA	TRBJ1-2	CASSPGQRYGYTF	TGTGCCAGCAGTCCCGGACAGCGCTATGGCTACACCTTC
NA	TRBV10-3	TRBD1	TRBJ1-6	CAIGTGFNSPLHF	TGTGCCATCGGGACAGGATTTAATTCACCCCTCCACTTT
NA	TRBV27	NA	TRBJ2-1	CASSLSRNEQFF	TGTGCCAGCAGTTTATCGAGGAATGAGCAGTTCTTC
few	TRBV9	TRBD1	TRBJ1-2	CASSVGTGGVGYTF	TGTGCCAGCAGCGTAGGGACAGGGGGCGTTGGCTACACCTTC
NA	TRBV9	NA	TRBJ2-2	CASSPFVLANTGELFF	TGTGCCAGCAGCCCGTTTGTCCTAGCGAACACCGGGGAGCTGTTTTTT
NA	TRBV7-2	TRBD1	TRBJ1-6	CASSPEQGGNNSPLHF	TGTGCCAGCAGCCCAGAACAGGGGGGGAATAATTCACCCCTCCACTTT